This T cell receptor beta chain was observed in a study of PD-1 blockade in classical Hodgkin lymphoma. Turning to this clone: Its matching antigen is unknown.

All trial patients relapsed after autologous stem cell transplantation. The data were produced by immunoSEQ multiplex PCR, yet TCRdb's version contains in-frame clones alone and is incomplete. The sample holds tens of thousands of clones, around 90% seen once. This CDR3 has 12 residues. Germline V CDR1 and CDR2: MDHEN, SYDVKM. The V gene lost 9 bases and the J gene lost 7 bases, with 16 bases spanning the gap. General study findings and limits: The repertoire differences lack a defined cause, possibly disease activity or prior therapy. Baseline TCR diversity was reportedly lower in newly diagnosed patients than healthy donors. When nivolumab was started under 1 year after ASCT, patients were excluded. Patients newly diagnosed and complete responders had comparable baseline diversity.

The sample here was peripheral blood mononuclear cells (PBMCs), taken at baseline. This TCR was recovered from a human donor with classical Hodgkin lymphoma. J is TRBJ2-7 and V is TRBV28; D is perhaps TRBD1 or TRBD2 (5 bases each). The CDR3 spells CASGGPPLEQYF. CDR3 bases: TGTGCCAGTGGGGGACCCCCTCTGGAGCAGTACTTC.